These 30 T cell receptor beta chains came from one sample sequenced in a study of T cell responses to AZD1222 COVID-19 vaccine. Method: immunoSEQ multiplex PCR; TCRdb's copy keeps in-frame clones and lacks some. The sample holds tens of thousands of clones; roughly 88% are singletons and the top ten take around 20%. Material: peripheral blood, obtained on day 0 of AZD1222 vaccination. The receptors originated from an adult in good health.

The CDR3 sequence is CASSPSPEAVSSGNTIYF. The CDR3 coding sequence is TGTGCCAGCAGCCCATCACCCGAGGCCGTGAGCTCTGGAAACACCATATATTTT. This chain links TRBV11-2 with TRBJ1-3, with D uncertain. This CDR3 is 18 amino acids long. Trimming pared 5 bases from V and 0 bases from J, leaving 20 bases between. Germline CDR1 is SGHAT and CDR2 is FQNNGV.

This clone appeared a single time. The chain is built from TRBV2 and TRBJ1-2; D possibly corresponds to TRBD1 (6 bases). The CDR3 contains 13 residues. V shed 5 bases and J shed 8 bases, with 15 bases lying between them. Germline V gene sequence: CDR1 SNHLY, CDR2 FYNNEI. CDR3: CASSFDRNYGYTF. The CDR3 coding sequence is TGTGCCAGCAGTTTTGACAGGAATTACGGCTACACCTTC.

The rearrangement links TRBV6-2 or TRBV6-3 to TRBJ1-1; D gene uncertain. The CDR3 has 13 amino acids. The germline V gene has CDR1 MNHEY and CDR2 SVGEGT. V lost 2 bases and J 8 bases, leaving 12 bases between the germline ends. The CDR3 sequence is CASSYPSSSEAFF. For the CDR3, the DNA is TGTGCCAGCAGTTACCCCAGTAGTTCAGAAGCTTTCTTT.

J is TRBJ1-1 and V is TRBV27, with 9 nucleotides matching TRBD1. CDR3 length equals 15 residues. Germline trimming cut 5 bases from V and 0 bases from J; bases unmatched to any gene: 4. Germline values: CDR1 MNHEY, CDR2 SMNVEV (reference sequence). DNA of the CDR3: TGTGCCAGCAGTGCCCGACAGGGGGTGAACACTGAAGCTTTCTTT. It specifies CASSARQGVNTEAFF.

This rearrangement joins TRBV4-3 to TRBJ1-1; D remains unclear. The germline gives CDR1 LGHNA, CDR2 YSLEER. This CDR3 comprises 14 residues. Trimming took off 1 base at V and 3 bases at J, with 9 bases between the two ends. CDR3 bases: TGCGCCAGCAGCCAAGGGGAGCGGCACACTGAAGCTTTCTTT. It yields the protein CASSQGERHTEAFF.

J is TRBJ2-7 and V is TRBV7-2, with 7 positions matching TRBD1. Germline V gives CDR1 SGHTA, CDR2 FQGNSA. After removal of 1 base from V and 4 bases from J, the junction contained 7 bases not matched to a gene. This CDR3 has 15 residues. The CDR3 loop is CASSLGGGLGYEQYV. The CDR3 nucleotides are TGTGCCAGCAGCTTAGGAGGGGGCTTAGGTTACGAGCAGTACGTC.

This clone showed up just once. The genes are TRBV18 and TRBJ1-1; the D is unclear. CDR1 is KGHSH and CDR2 is LQKENI in the germline V gene. Trimming pared 1 base from V and 2 bases from J, leaving 8 bases between. The CDR3 is 14 amino acids. The CDR3 sequence is CASSPQGPNTEAFF. DNA for the CDR3: TGTGCCAGCTCACCACAAGGACCCAACACTGAAGCTTTCTTT. Looking up the rest from reference TRBV18 and TRBJ1-1 gives the full variable domain: NAGVMQNPRHLVRRRGQEARLRCSPMKGHSHVYWYRQLPEEGLKFMVYLQKENIIDESGMPKERFSAEFPKEGPSILRIQQVVRGDSAAYFCASSPQGPNTEAFFGQGTRLTVV.

Concerning this clone itself: Relative to the germline gene, one junction end is altered; a read error may explain this. The gene calls are TRBV7-7 and TRBJ2-5, with D tentatively TRBD2 (6 bases). Germline V gene data show CDR1 as SSHAT and CDR2 as FNYEAQ (reference sequence). The CDR3 contains 14 residues. CDR3 sequence: CASSHWGLQETQYF. The CDR3 DNA is TGTGCTAGCAGCCACTGGGGACTCCAAGAGACCCAGTACTTC.

The chain links TRBV11-3 to TRBJ2-1, with 7 bases identical to TRBD1. Germline CDR1 SGHNT, CDR2 YENEEA. CDR3 length equals 17 residues. V lost 5 bases and J lost 3; bases outside the gene matches: 13. The DNA for the CDR3 is TGTGCCAGCAGCCCACCGAAAGGGACAGCAAACTACAATGAGCAGTTCTTC. It is translated as CASSPPKGTANYNEQFF.

The V gene is TRBV29-1, the J gene TRBJ2-1; TRBD2 matches at 9 bases. Germline values: CDR1 SQVTM, CDR2 ANQGSEA. The CDR3 runs 16 residues. V was pared by 8 bases and J by 2 bases, with 13 bases of the junction left unmatched. The CDR3 spells CSITFGAGGAYNEQFF. CDR3 DNA sequence: TGCAGCATTACTTTTGGAGCGGGAGGCGCCTACAATGAGCAGTTCTTC.

This rearrangement joins TRBV7-2 to TRBJ2-3, with D perhaps matching TRBD1 or TRBD2 (5 bases each). Germline values: CDR1 SGHTA, CDR2 FQGNSA. Trimming shortened V by 1 base and J by 4 bases, and 12 bases separated the two germline ends. This CDR3 comprises 15 residues. CDR3 DNA sequence: TGTGCCAGCAGCTTAGGGGGGAGTTGGGCAGATACGCAGTATTTT. Encoded protein: CASSLGGSWADTQYF.

The V call is TRBV25-1, the J call TRBJ1-2; 9 bases agree with TRBD1. Trimming at V came to 4 bases and at J to 5 bases, leaving 5 bases not matched to a gene. The CDR3 totals 14 residues. Germline values: CDR1 MGHDK, CDR2 SYGVNS. CDR3 bases: TGTGCCAGCAGTGGCCTCGACAGGGGGTATGGCTACACCTTC. Translating gives CASSGLDRGYGYTF.

This chain connects TRBV24-1 to TRBJ1-2; tentatively, D is TRBD1 (5 bases). Trimming took 5 bases from V and 7 from J, leaving 10 bases between them. The CDR3 spans 12 residues. The germline CDR1 and CDR2 sequences are KGHDR and SFDVKD. CDR3 amino acids: CATSAGLGGYTF. The CDR3, as DNA: TGTGCCACCAGTGCAGGGTTGGGTGGCTACACCTTC.

This clone was seen more than once but under ten times. The chain links TRBV5-8 to TRBJ1-5; the match to TRBD1 covers 10 bases. The CDR3 totals 15 residues. Germline V lookup: CDR1 SGHTS, CDR2 YDEGEE. The V segment lost 4 bases and the J segment 2 bases; nucleotides outside the gene matches: 3. The CDR3 DNA reads TGTGCCAGCAGCGGGGGGACAGGGGGCAATCAGCCCCAGCATTTT. Amino acid sequence: CASSGGTGGNQPQHF.

This clone was detected a few times. The rearrangement links TRBV11-1 to TRBJ2-5; tentatively, D is TRBD1 (6 bases). From germline, CDR1 is SGHAT and CDR2 FQDESV (reference sequence). Trimming removed 1 base from V and 4 bases from J, with 13 bases in between. The length of the CDR3 is 15 residues. In DNA form, the CDR3 reads TGTGCCAGCAGCTTAGGGACAGCCACCGGAGAGACCCAGTACTTC. Encoded protein: CASSLGTATGETQYF.

V usage is TRBV6-2 or TRBV6-3 and J usage is TRBJ1-1, with unresolved D. Looked up from germline, CDR1 is MNHEY and CDR2 is SVGEGT. The CDR3 sequence is 18 residues long. Trimming took 2 bases from V and 0 from J, leaving 19 bases between them. Here the CDR3 reads CASSYPIRRTLMNTEAFF. The CDR3 DNA follows: TGTGCCAGCAGTTACCCAATCAGGAGGACCCTCATGAACACTGAAGCTTTCTTT.

This rearrangement joins TRBV7-8 to TRBJ2-5; D gene ambiguous. V lost 0 bases, J lost 4 bases, and 6 bases lay in between. The CDR3 covers 13 residues. Germline assignment: CDR1 SGHVS and CDR2 FQNEAQ. Written as DNA, the CDR3 is TGTGCCAGCAGCTTAGCTTTTAGAGAGACCCAGTACTTC. This encodes CASSLAFRETQYF.

The chain joins TRBV6-5 to TRBJ1-4; 9 bases are shared with TRBD1. The CDR3 sequence is 14 residues long. The junction had 5 bases not matched to a gene; V was cut back by 5 bases and J by 7 bases. Germline V CDR1 and CDR2: MNHEY, SVGAGI. The CDR3 protein is CASSPGTGREKLFF. The CDR3 DNA is TGTGCCAGCAGTCCCGGGACAGGGCGTGAAAAACTGTTTTTT.

This clone has only one observation. The genes are TRBV6-5 and TRBJ2-5; D may be TRBD1 or TRBD2 (5 bases each). The CDR3 sequence is 13 residues long. Trimming pared 6 bases from V and 8 bases from J, leaving 16 bases between. Germline values: CDR1 MNHEY, CDR2 SVGAGI. In nucleotides, the CDR3 is TGTGCCAGCAGCCTGGGGACGGGGCGAACCCAGTACTTC. Protein product: CASSLGTGRTQYF.

In this sample, this clone turned up once. This chain links TRBV7-2 with TRBJ1-3; 11 nucleotides align to TRBD1. V trimming: 1 base; J trimming: 9 bases; junction bases outside the gene matches: 5. The CDR3 length is 15 residues. Looked up from germline, CDR1 is SGHTA and CDR2 is FQGNSA. CDR3 amino acids: CASSLGGTGGVTIYF. The CDR3 DNA follows: TGTGCCAGCAGCTTAGGCGGGACAGGGGGTGTCACCATATATTTT.

This sequence joins TRBV6-5 and TRBJ1-2; the match to TRBD1 covers 9 bases. The V gene end was trimmed by 5 bases and the J gene end by 5 bases; junction bases not matched to a gene: 6. The CDR3 is made up of 14 amino acids. Germline V gene sequence: CDR1 MNHEY, CDR2 SVGAGI. CDR3 sequence (DNA): TGTGCCAGCAGTCCCGGGACAGGGACGTATGGCTACACCTTC. It yields the protein CASSPGTGTYGYTF.

The genes are TRBV27 and TRBJ1-5, with D possibly TRBD1 on 6 matching bases. Germline CDR1 MNHEY, CDR2 SMNVEV (reference sequence). V was trimmed by 2 bases and J by 12 bases, leaving 14 bases between them. The CDR3 consists of 13 residues. CDR3 sequence: CASSLNGQRSQHF. The CDR3, as DNA: TGTGCCAGCAGTTTAAATGGACAGAGGAGCCAGCATTTT.

The V gene is TRBV5-4, the J gene TRBJ2-1; D is possibly TRBD2 (6 bases). The germline V gene has CDR1 SGHNT and CDR2 YYREEE (reference sequence). The V end was cut by 3 bases, the J end by 7 bases, with 14 bases between. The CDR3 is 14 amino acids. CDR3 nucleotide sequence: TGTGCCAGCAGCTACGGAGGAGGGCAGAATGAGCAGTTCTTC. This encodes CASSYGGGQNEQFF.

This clone was seen a single time. The V call is TRBV24-1, the J call TRBJ2-7; 14 positions agree with TRBD2. Germline trimming cut 3 bases from V and 5 bases from J; bases unmatched to any gene: 17. CDR1 is KGHDR and CDR2 is SFDVKD in the germline V gene. The CDR3 runs to 20 residues. The CDR3 DNA is TGTGCCACCAGTGATCGGGAGGGACTAGCGGGAGATCTGGAAGGCGACGAGCAGTACTTC. It yields the protein CATSDREGLAGDLEGDEQYF.

This clone was counted once. The chain couples TRBV19 to TRBJ1-2; D is uncertain. Germline V gives CDR1 LNHDA, CDR2 SQIVND (reference sequence). The V and J ends lost 3 bases and 0 bases respectively, with 11 bases between them. The CDR3 spans 15 residues. CDR3 region: CASSMYGSSNYGYTF. CDR3 bases: TGTGCCAGTAGTATGTACGGATCTTCTAACTATGGCTACACCTTC.

The chain joins TRBV18 to TRBJ1-1; D is unclear. V lost 4 bases, J lost 2 bases, and 8 bases lay in between. This CDR3 spans 13 amino acids. Germline V CDR1 and CDR2: KGHSH, LQKENI. CDR3 in DNA: TGTGCCAGCTCACGACTGCCAAACACTGAAGCTTTCTTT. Translated, it gives CASSRLPNTEAFF. The entire variable domain, with the rest obtained from reference TRBV18 and TRBJ1-1, is as follows: NAGVMQNPRHLVRRRGQEARLRCSPMKGHSHVYWYRQLPEEGLKFMVYLQKENIIDESGMPKERFSAEFPKEGPSILRIQQVVRGDSAAYFCASSRLPNTEAFFGQGTRLTVV.

A single count supports this clone. This sequence joins TRBV5-1 and TRBJ2-1; 13 nucleotides agree with TRBD2. From germline, CDR1 is SGHRS and CDR2 YFSETQ. The V gene end was trimmed by 4 bases and the J gene end by 0 bases; junction bases not matched to a gene: 4. The CDR3 is 17 residues long. The CDR3 loop is CASSLGLAGNSYNEQFF. CDR3 nucleotides: TGCGCCAGCAGCCTGGGACTAGCGGGAAACTCCTACAATGAGCAGTTCTTC.

This rearrangement joins TRBV12-5 to TRBJ1-1; D is ambiguous. Between the trimmed V and J ends, which lost 7 bases and 1 base, there was a span of 10 bases. The CDR3 runs 13 residues. The germline V gene has CDR1 LGHNT and CDR2 FRNRAP. The CDR3 nucleotides read TGTGCTAGTGCCCCGCGGGAGAACACTGAAGCTTTCTTT. This sequence encodes CASAPRENTEAFF.

This CDR3 reads CASSSTSGGPKQYF. In DNA form, the CDR3 reads TGTGCCAGCAGCTCGACTAGCGGGGGCCCCAAGCAGTACTTC. J is TRBJ2-7 and V is TRBV5-5; 12 bases fit TRBD2. This CDR3 is built from 14 residues. Germline V lookup: CDR1 SGHKS, CDR2 YYEKEE (reference sequence). J gave up 8 bases and V 3 bases, and 6 bases lay outside the gene matches.

The rearrangement joins TRBV7-2 to TRBJ2-6; 7 positions agree with TRBD1. The CDR3 has 18 amino acids. Trimming removed 3 bases from V and 0 bases from J; junction bases left unmatched: 8. Germline assignment: CDR1 SGHTA and CDR2 FQGNSA. The CDR3 region has the DNA TGTGCCAGCAGCTTCCTTAGGGGGCCGTTCTCTGGGGCCAACGTCCTGACTTTC. This codes for CASSFLRGPFSGANVLTF.